This is a list of T cell receptor beta chains from one sample in a study of OX40 agonist ivuxolimab in advanced cancers. Clones were read by immunoSEQ multiplex PCR, and TCRdb kept only the in-frame ones, dropping some. The sample has about 36,000 clones, around 90% seen once. The specimen was CD4+ or CD8+ T cells sorted from blood, collected in a trial of the OX40 agonist ivuxolimab. Every receptor here comes from an adult with an advanced solid tumor such as melanoma, head and neck, liver or kidney cancer. Both conserved end residues are part of each CDR3. A D gene is named only where the DNA matches it firmly. Rows give clone size only sometimes, using once, few, many, or a class for an expanded clone.

CDR3 | DNA | V | D | J | size
CASRTSGAAGELFF | TGTGCCAGCAGGACTAGCGGGGCGGCCGGGGAGCTGTTTTTT | TRBV19 | TRBD2 | TRBJ2-2 | -
CASSQDMAGVNEKLFF | TGTGCCAGCAGCCAAGATATGGCGGGAGTTAATGAAAAACTGTTTTTT | TRBV4-2 | - | TRBJ1-4 | -
CSVGTAEAFF | TGCAGCGTTGGGACAGCTGAAGCTTTCTTT | TRBV29-1 | - | TRBJ1-1 | few
CAISESADLNTEAFF | TGTGCCATCAGTGAGTCCGCCGACTTAAACACTGAAGCTTTCTTT | TRBV10-3 | - | TRBJ1-1 | -
CASSLWGDSTDTQYF | TGTGCCAGCAGCTTATGGGGGGACAGCACAGATACGCAGTATTTT | TRBV11-2 | - | TRBJ2-3 | -
CASSWAPRGEQFF | TGTGCCAGCAGCTGGGCCCCCAGGGGGGAGCAGTTCTTC | TRBV5-5 | TRBD1 | TRBJ2-1 | -
CASSLNRPGRGDEQFF | TGTGCCAGCAGCTTAAATCGGCCAGGAAGGGGCGATGAGCAGTTCTTC | TRBV11-3 | - | TRBJ2-1 | -
CASRARDRSFEQYF | TGTGCCAGCAGGGCCCGGGACAGATCATTCGAGCAGTACTTC | TRBV2 | TRBD1 | TRBJ2-7 | -
CAWRQGGGFNYGYTF | TGTGCCTGGAGGCAGGGGGGGGGTTTTAACTATGGCTACACCTTC | TRBV30 | TRBD1 | TRBJ1-2 | -
CASSPMGEKLFF | TGCGCCAGCAGCCCAATGGGTGAAAAACTGTTTTTT | TRBV5-1 | - | TRBJ1-4 | once
CARSLRQGSYGYTF | TGTGCCAGAAGCTTGAGACAGGGATCCTATGGCTACACCTTC | TRBV5-3 | TRBD1 | TRBJ1-2 | once
CASSQRTNAFF | TGTGCCAGCTCACAAAGGACTAATGCTTTCTTT | TRBV18 | - | TRBJ1-1 | -
CASAGGLAESFSTDTQYF | TGTGCCAGCGCAGGGGGCCTAGCGGAGTCTTTTAGCACAGATACGCAGTATTTT | TRBV7-2 | - | TRBJ2-3 | -
CASSPVGGANYGYTF | TGTGCCAGCAGCCCCGTGGGAGGGGCTAACTATGGCTACACCTTC | TRBV7-2 | - | TRBJ1-2 | few
CASSEQGKFYEQYF | TGTGCCAGCAGTGAGCAGGGAAAGTTTTACGAGCAGTACTTC | TRBV2 | - | TRBJ2-7 | -
CSVGSSNNEQFF | TGCAGCGTTGGTAGTTCGAACAATGAGCAGTTCTTC | TRBV29-1 | - | TRBJ2-1 | -
CASSQEGRVGSNEKLFF | TGTGCCAGCAGCCAAGAAGGTCGGGTAGGGTCTAATGAAAAACTGTTTTTT | TRBV4-2 | - | TRBJ1-4 | -
CASSPYGPGQAQIPPQHF | TGTGCCAGCTCACCGTACGGTCCGGGACAGGCCCAAATTCCGCCCCAGCATTTT | TRBV18 | TRBD1 | TRBJ1-5 | -
CASSARTLQNTEAFF | TGTGCCAGCAGTGCTAGGACACTTCAGAACACTGAAGCTTTCTTT | TRBV6-1 | - | TRBJ1-1 | -
CASSLPGQGRSLVSTDTQYF | TGCGCCAGCAGCTTGCCGGGACAGGGCAGAAGTTTGGTTAGCACAGATACGCAGTATTTT | TRBV5-1 | TRBD1 | TRBJ2-3 | -
CASSPAVGIWDEQYF | TGCGCCAGCAGCCCAGCTGTCGGGATTTGGGACGAGCAGTACTTC | TRBV5-1 | - | TRBJ2-7 | -
CASSSTGTLNQPQHF | TGTGCCAGCTCTTCCACAGGGACCTTGAATCAGCCCCAGCATTTT | TRBV18 | - | TRBJ1-5 | -
CASSLTIVAGGPGEQFF | TGTGCCAGCAGTTTAACTATCGTAGCGGGGGGGCCAGGGGAGCAGTTCTTC | TRBV27 | TRBD2 | TRBJ2-1 | -
CASSENSGSGSYEQYF | TGCGCCAGCAGTGAGAATAGCGGGAGTGGGTCCTACGAGCAGTACTTC | TRBV10-2 | TRBD2 | TRBJ2-7 | -
CASSLGGGTDTQYF | TGTGCCAGCAGTTTAGGGGGGGGCACAGATACGCAGTATTTT | TRBV28 | TRBD2 | TRBJ2-3 | -
CASSNLPGGYNEQFF | TGTGCCAGCAGCAATCTACCGGGGGGGTACAATGAGCAGTTCTTC | TRBV11-2 | TRBD2 | TRBJ2-1 | -
CASSKGYEQYF | TGTGCCAGCAGCAAAGGTTACGAGCAGTACTTC | TRBV2 | - | TRBJ2-7 | -
CASRPYTIRTEAFF | TGTGCCAGCAGGCCCTACACAATTCGCACTGAAGCTTTCTTT | TRBV21-1 | - | TRBJ1-1 | -
CASSLPTSYNSPLHF | TGTGCCAGCAGCCTCCCAACCTCCTATAATTCACCCCTCCACTTT | TRBV5-5 | - | TRBJ1-6 | -
CASSYADRVWARTDTQYF | TGTGCCAGCAGCTACGCAGACAGGGTCTGGGCCCGCACAGATACGCAGTATTTT | TRBV7-2 | TRBD1 | TRBJ2-3 | -
CASSDFGRTNEKLFF | TGTGCCAGCAGTGATTTCGGGCGAACTAATGAAAAACTGTTTTTT | TRBV2 | - | TRBJ1-4 | once
CASSRGAPRISGNTIYF | TGCGCCAGCAGCCGGGGGGCTCCACGAATTTCTGGAAACACCATATATTTT | TRBV4-1 | - | TRBJ1-3 | -
CASSLKGGETQYF | TGTGCCAGCAGCTTAAAAGGGGGAGAGACCCAGTACTTC | TRBV7-2 | - | TRBJ2-5 | -
CASIRSGTQISGYTF | TGTGCCAGTATCCGCTCCGGGACCCAAATCTCTGGCTACACCTTC | TRBV19 | - | TRBJ1-2 | -
CASAERGATYEQYF | TGTGCCAGCGCGGAACGGGGGGCAACCTACGAGCAGTACTTC | TRBV19 | - | TRBJ2-7 | -
CASSLDSRATGGYTF | TGTGCCAGCAGCTTAGATTCCCGGGCCACAGGGGGCTACACCTTC | TRBV7-9 | - | TRBJ1-2 | -
CAISEPRTWGVTGELFF | TGTGCCATCAGTGAGCCAAGGACGTGGGGGGTGACCGGGGAGCTGTTTTTT | TRBV10-3 | - | TRBJ2-2 | -
CATSSISGTVYNEQFF | TGTGCCACCAGCAGCATTTCCGGGACAGTATACAATGAGCAGTTCTTC | TRBV15 | TRBD1 | TRBJ2-1 | -
CASSFQWYNEQFF | TGTGCCAGCAGCTTTCAATGGTACAATGAGCAGTTCTTC | TRBV7-2 | - | TRBJ2-1 | few
CASSLGQGLMKAEAFF | TGTGCCAGTAGTTTGGGACAGGGACTAATGAAGGCTGAAGCTTTCTTT | TRBV19 | TRBD1 | TRBJ1-1 | -